The rows below give T cell receptor beta chains drawn from one sample of a study of CD8 T cells in seronegative destructive rheumatoid arthritis. The method was immunoSEQ multiplex PCR; TCRdb's version includes in-frame clones alone and lacks a portion of them. The table records 10,000 to 15,000 clones, roughly 87% of them present only once. Sequenced input: CD8+ T cells from blood. These receptors all come from a woman aged 30-49 years with seronegative destructive rheumatoid arthritis. Each CDR3 is given without its conserved first and last residue.

10	TRBV7-9	TRBJ1-5	ASSRDSQPQH
11	TRBV4-1	TRBJ2-7	ASSQNWGHEQY
14	TRBV28	TRBJ1-1	ASITSWDRRGTEAF
13	TRBV28	TRBJ2-1	ASSILPQGYNEQF
15	TRBV2	TRBJ2-7	ASSGAPGQASSYEQY
13	TRBV4-1	TRBJ1-5	ASSQVPGEGQPQH
12	TRBV7-6	TRBJ2-7	ASSSRANLGEQY
16	TRBV27	TRBJ2-1	ASSLKGLAGPTSGEQF
9	TRBV6-1	TRBJ1-2	ASIRTGTYT
14	TRBV13	TRBJ2-3	ASSQWDRLKEDTQY
12	TRBV14	TRBJ1-1	ASSWGTGDGEAF
11	TRBV11-3	TRBJ1-1	ASSFQAGTEAF
13	TRBV19	TRBJ2-5	ASSGRLGSDETQY
13	TRBV6-5	TRBJ1-2	ASSLLAGGDYGYT
14	TRBV18	TRBJ2-2	ASSGDRGANTGELF
11	TRBV6-1	TRBJ2-5	ASSLNAAETQY
12	TRBV10-3	TRBJ2-1	AINRAGTYNEQF
10	TRBV6-1	TRBJ2-1	ASSEGILAKF
11	TRBV5-3	TRBJ2-7	ASSLMGGGEQY
10	TRBV11-1	TRBJ2-3	ASSLTLATQY
10	TRBV28	TRBJ1-1	ASSWAPRKAF
13	TRBV10-3	TRBJ2-2	AIRHRDRDTGELF
14	TRBV7-6	TRBJ2-1	ASSLGTSGTGGEQF
11	TRBV5-1	TRBJ2-3	ASHGQEQDTQY
12	TRBV19	TRBJ1-6	ASSLAGEKSPLH
14	TRBV27	TRBJ2-1	ASSYGLAGAQGEQF
12	TRBV4-1	TRBJ2-2	ASQPRNEGGELF
12	TRBV2	TRBJ1-3	AGSGGWSGNTIY
14	TRBV2	TRBJ1-6	ASSEVGESYNSPLH
13	TRBV27	TRBJ2-5	ASSFLAGGQETQY
13	TRBV28	TRBJ2-5	ASSLSGTGEETQY
13	TRBV13	TRBJ1-4	ASTSEGTGVGKLF
13	TRBV28	TRBJ1-6	ASSPTGSYNSPLH
9	TRBV29-1	TRBJ2-3	SVQVTDTQY
15	TRBV7-3	TRBJ2-3	ASSSGLAGSSTDTQY
14	TRBV29-1	TRBJ2-4	SVEDPLGDRVGIQY
10	TRBV5-6	TRBJ2-7	ASSRQSYEQY
9	TRBV6-5	TRBJ1-1	ASRFGQGAF
12	TRBV5-4	TRBJ1-2	ASSLVGGNYGYT
13	TRBV5-1	TRBJ1-2	ASSSTGDSPYGYT
14	TRBV18	TRBJ1-4	ASSRSSDRTNEKLF
12	TRBV28	TRBJ1-2	ASSLGRGYYGYT
10	TRBV5-5	TRBJ1-5	ASSFTGQPQH
12	TRBV19	TRBJ2-1	ASSITSGDNEQF
14	TRBV5-1	TRBJ2-3	ASSPRGSQAADTQY
14	TRBV4-1	TRBJ1-2	ASSQGAYMDSYGYT
14	TRBV27	TRBJ1-5	ASSLGATARDQPQH
15	TRBV5-1	TRBJ2-1	ASSLYGQGRLYNEQF
14	TRBV27	TRBJ2-3	ASSFLGFGSTDTQY
13	TRBV28	TRBJ2-7	ASTHGREIFYEQY
9	TRBV7-9	TRBJ1-1	ASSQNTEAF